Detailed here is one T cell receptor (beta chain). As handled by the study authors: Nucleated cell number was recorded as an estimate derived from reference gene primer amplification. Sequencing was performed with immunoSEQ multiplex PCR; in TCRdb, only in-frame clones are kept and a portion is missing. V, J and clone size are taken as reported in that table, and D and trimming were inferred from the DNA itself. The table records about 230,000 clones, about four fifths of them present only once. This sample stems from a study of blood T cell repertoires in COVID-19. About the study: Samples representing acute and convalescent COVID-19 were sourced from the United States, Italy and Spain. Nucleic acid was either cDNA or gDNA, and it came from T cells, B-cell-depleted T cells, or PBMCs.

Trimming cost V 5 bases and J 8 bases, with 10 bases left between them. There are 12 residues in the CDR3. This chain joins TRBV12-3 or TRBV12-4 and TRBJ2-1, with D possibly TRBD2 on 5 matching bases. This TCR derives from a man aged 45-65 years with active or convalescent COVID-19. The sequenced material came from peripheral blood. The chain's CDR3 is CASSPPGYEQFF. CDR3 nucleotide sequence: TGTGCCAGCAGTCCCCCGGGGTATGAGCAGTTCTTC.